The 6 T cell receptor gamma chains below were found in one sample sequenced in a study of gamma delta lymphoproliferative disorders and STAT genes. TCRdb redid the clone calls on the multiplex PCR reads with CATT. The sample holds 2,200 or so gamma-chain clones; 9.8% are singletons and the top ten take about three fifths. PBMCs from patients and controls supplied the genomic DNA for sequencing. Specimen: blood. The origin of the receptors is a human donor with gamma-delta T-cell large granular lymphocyte leukemia.

V usage is TRGV9 and J usage is TRGJ1 or TRGJ2. TCRdb leaves out the J gene; it was filled in here by matching the DNA to germline. The CDR3 loop spans 14 amino acids. J gave up 5 bases and V 0 bases, and 7 bases lay outside the gene matches. Germline V gene data show CDR1 as GITISATS and CDR2 as ISYDGTV (reference sequence). In nucleotides, the CDR3 is TGTGCCTTGTGGGAGGTGCCCCTCAATTATAAGAAACTCTTT. Protein sequence: CALWEVPLNYKKLF.

In this sample, this clone turned up a few times. The rearrangement uses TRGV4 and TRGJ1 or TRGJ2. The J gene, not given by TCRdb, was assigned here from a germline match of the nucleotide sequence. The CDR3 consists of 12 residues. Germline V gives CDR1 EGSTGY, CDR2 YDSYTSSV. The V gene end was trimmed by 6 bases and the J gene end by 9 bases; junction bases not matched to a gene: 11. Written as DNA, the CDR3 is TGTGCCACCTGGTCACAAGAGACTAAGAAACTCTTT. This translates into CATWSQETKKLF.

This clone was counted only a few times. The chain joins TRGV5 to TRGJ1 or TRGJ2. The J gene, missing from TCRdb, was assigned here through DNA to germline matching. The V gene end was trimmed by 1 base and the J gene end by 0 bases; junction bases not matched to a gene: 3. The CDR3 is 14 residues long. The germline V gene encodes CDR1 VINAFY and CDR2 YDVSNSKD. The CDR3, as DNA: TGTGCCACCTGGGACAGCCTGAATTATTATAAGAAACTCTTT. It translates to CATWDSLNYYKKLF.

As concerns this clone: A single base separates this from a much larger clone, so it may be a read error. This chain joins TRGV2 and TRGJ1 or TRGJ2. As TCRdb names no J gene, one was assigned here on the basis of a DNA match to germline. Trimming cost V 0 bases and J 2 bases; bases outside gene matches: 25. Germline V gene data show CDR1 as EGSNGY and CDR2 as YDSYNSKV. The CDR3 runs to 21 residues. CDR3 in amino acids: CATWDGPVRSPMPRYYYKKLF. The CDR3 coding sequence is TGTGCCACCTGGGACGGGCCGGTCCGATCCCCAATGCCTAGGTATTATTATAAGAAACTCTTT.

By sample share, this clone is medium-sized. The DNA is omitted, as the CDR3 cannot be located on it reliably, and the CDR3 follows TCRdb's listing. The J segment was not called; the V segment is TRGV11. TRGV11 carries the ORF label, with uncertain function. The CDR3 is 14 amino acids in total, end residues counted. This chain's CDR3 is CTTVPAGLGTKKLF.

In this sample, this clone is medium-sized. The gene calls are TRGV4 and TRGJ1 or TRGJ2. Because TCRdb records no J gene, it was assigned here through a match of the DNA to germline. The CDR3 has 12 residues. With 3 bases clipped from V and 6 bases from J, the junction kept 5 bases outside the gene matches. Germline CDR1 is EGSTGY and CDR2 is YDSYTSSV. The CDR3 sequence: CATWDRGYKKLF. DNA of the CDR3: TGTGCCACCTGGGATAGAGGTTATAAGAAACTCTTT.